This T cell receptor (beta chain) was profiled in a study of blood T cell repertoires in COVID-19. Looking at the study overall: Researchers got acute and convalescent COVID-19 samples from the United States, Italy and Spain. The cDNA or gDNA used as material had been derived from T cells, B-cell-depleted T cells, or PBMCs.

Original processing notes: Researchers report that nucleated cell counts were estimated from reference gene primer amplification. Using immunoSEQ multiplex PCR, the repertoire was profiled, and TCRdb retains in-frame clones only, with some absent. D and trimming were read from the DNA, whereas the V and J calls and clone size are those reported in that table. The sample has roughly 120,000 clones; about 88% are singletons. V was clipped by 6 bases and J by 4 bases, with 9 bases between them. This CDR3 has 12 amino acids. Germline loops: CDR1 MDHEN, CDR2 SYDVKM. This clonotype was obtained from a woman in her forties or fifties with acute or convalescent COVID-19. The chain recombines TRBV28 with TRBJ1-2, with no clear D. The sequencing input was peripheral blood. CDR3 sequence reads: CASSPSSYGYTF. CDR3 nucleotides: TGTGCCAGCAGCCCTTCTTCCTATGGCTACACCTTC.